The clone carrying this T cell receptor beta chain showed up just once. The antigen remains undetermined. Sequenced by immunoSEQ multiplex PCR; TCRdb stores in-frame clones only, minus some. The sample comprises 10,000 to 13,000 clones, about 70% of which are singletons, and around 8.9% rests with the top ten. The data derive from a study of CD4+ T cells in melanoma. Study-wide points: A reported correlation linked neoantigen-specific CD4+ T cells to CD8+, macrophage and B cell function. Reportedly, melanoma neoantigen-specific CD4+ T cells showed varied differentiation states.

V was shortened by 1 base and J by 4 bases, with 11 bases between the two germline ends. The CDR3 loop spans 14 amino acids. CDR1 is SGHKS and CDR2 is YYEKEE in the germline V gene (reference sequence). The J gene is TRBJ1-1, the V gene TRBV5-5, with D possibly TRBD1 on 5 matching bases. Sequencing was carried out using cells from a culture (not recorded whether cultured in vitro). The TCR originated in a human donor with melanoma. The CDR3 sequence is CASSLWQGVTEAFF. For the CDR3, the DNA is TGTGCCAGCAGCTTGTGGCAGGGCGTCACTGAAGCTTTCTTT.